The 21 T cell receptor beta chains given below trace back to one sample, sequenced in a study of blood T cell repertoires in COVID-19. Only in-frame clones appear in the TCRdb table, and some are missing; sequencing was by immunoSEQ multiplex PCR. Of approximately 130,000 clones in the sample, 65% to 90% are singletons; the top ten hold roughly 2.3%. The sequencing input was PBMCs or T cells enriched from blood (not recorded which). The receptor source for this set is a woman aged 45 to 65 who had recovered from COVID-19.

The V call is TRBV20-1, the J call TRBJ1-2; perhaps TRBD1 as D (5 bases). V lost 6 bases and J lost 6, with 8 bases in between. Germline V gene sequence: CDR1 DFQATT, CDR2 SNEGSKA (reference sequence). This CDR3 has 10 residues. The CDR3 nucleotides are TGCAGTGCCAGACAGAATGGCTACACCTTC. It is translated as CSARQNGYTF.

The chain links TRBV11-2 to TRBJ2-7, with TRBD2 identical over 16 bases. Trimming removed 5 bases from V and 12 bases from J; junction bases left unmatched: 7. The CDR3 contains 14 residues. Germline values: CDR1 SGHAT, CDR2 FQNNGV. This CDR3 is CASSPGTSGGATYF. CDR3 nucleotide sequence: TGTGCCAGCAGCCCCGGGACTAGCGGGGGGGCGACGTACTTC.

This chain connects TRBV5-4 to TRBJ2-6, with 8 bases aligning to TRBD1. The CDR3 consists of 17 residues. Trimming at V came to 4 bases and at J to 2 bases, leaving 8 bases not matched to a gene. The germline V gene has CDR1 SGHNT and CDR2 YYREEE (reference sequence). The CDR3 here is CASSIRTGYTGANVLTF. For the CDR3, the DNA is TGTGCCAGCAGCATCCGGACAGGGTATACTGGGGCCAACGTCCTGACTTTC.

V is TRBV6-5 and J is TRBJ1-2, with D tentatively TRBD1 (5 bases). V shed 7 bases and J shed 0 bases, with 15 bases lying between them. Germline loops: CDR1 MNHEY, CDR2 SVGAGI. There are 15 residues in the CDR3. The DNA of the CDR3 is TGTGCCAGCACCTCAGCGGGGACCTCTAACTATGGCTACACCTTC. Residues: CASTSAGTSNYGYTF.

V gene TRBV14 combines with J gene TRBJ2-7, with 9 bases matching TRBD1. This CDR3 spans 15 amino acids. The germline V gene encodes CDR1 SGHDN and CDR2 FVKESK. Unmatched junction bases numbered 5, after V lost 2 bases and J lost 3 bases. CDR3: CASSQPGQGFYEQYF. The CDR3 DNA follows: TGTGCCAGCAGCCAACCGGGACAGGGCTTCTACGAGCAGTACTTC.

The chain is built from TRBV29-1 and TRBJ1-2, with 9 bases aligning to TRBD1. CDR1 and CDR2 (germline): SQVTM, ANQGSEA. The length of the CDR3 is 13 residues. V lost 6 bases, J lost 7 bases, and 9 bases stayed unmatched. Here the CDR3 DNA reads TGCAGCGTCTCCGGGACAGGGTTTTCTGGCTACACCTTC. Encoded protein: CSVSGTGFSGYTF. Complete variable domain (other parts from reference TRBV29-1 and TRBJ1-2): SAVISQKPSRDICQRGTSLTIQCQVDSQVTMMFWYRQQPGQSLTLIATANQGSEATYESGFVIDKFPISRPNLTFSTLTVSNMSPEDSSIYLCSVSGTGFSGYTFGSGTRLTVV.

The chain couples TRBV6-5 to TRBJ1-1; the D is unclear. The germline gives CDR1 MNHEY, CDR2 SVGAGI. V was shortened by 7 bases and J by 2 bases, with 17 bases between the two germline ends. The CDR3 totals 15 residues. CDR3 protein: CASIPGEQRNTEAFF. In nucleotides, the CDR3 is TGTGCCAGCATTCCTGGAGAGCAGAGAAACACTGAAGCTTTCTTT.

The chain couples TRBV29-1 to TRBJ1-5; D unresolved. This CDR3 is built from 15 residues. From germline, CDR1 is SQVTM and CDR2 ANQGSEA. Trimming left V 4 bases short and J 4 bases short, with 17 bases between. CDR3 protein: CSVVEDSLGNQPQHF. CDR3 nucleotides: TGCAGCGTTGTAGAGGACTCTCTAGGGAATCAGCCCCAGCATTTT.

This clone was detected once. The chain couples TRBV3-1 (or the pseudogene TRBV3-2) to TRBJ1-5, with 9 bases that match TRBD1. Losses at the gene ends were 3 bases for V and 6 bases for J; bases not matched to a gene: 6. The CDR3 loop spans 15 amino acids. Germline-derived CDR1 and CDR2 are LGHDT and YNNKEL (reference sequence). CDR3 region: CASSQRTGDGQPQHF. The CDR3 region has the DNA TGTGCCAGCAGCCAGCGGACAGGGGATGGTCAGCCCCAGCATTTT.

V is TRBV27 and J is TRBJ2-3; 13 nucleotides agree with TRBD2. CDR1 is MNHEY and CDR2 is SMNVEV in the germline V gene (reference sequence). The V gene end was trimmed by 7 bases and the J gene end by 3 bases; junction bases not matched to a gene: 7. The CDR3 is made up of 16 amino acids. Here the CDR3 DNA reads TGTGCCAGCATCAAACGACTAGCGGGGGGAACAGATACGCAGTATTTT. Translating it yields CASIKRLAGGTDTQYF.

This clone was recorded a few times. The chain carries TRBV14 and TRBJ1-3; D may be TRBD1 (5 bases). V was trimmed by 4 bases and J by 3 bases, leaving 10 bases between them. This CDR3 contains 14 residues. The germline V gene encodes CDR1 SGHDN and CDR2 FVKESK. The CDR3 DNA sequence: TGTGCCAGCAGCCGTGACAGAATTGGAAACACCATATATTTT. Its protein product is CASSRDRIGNTIYF.

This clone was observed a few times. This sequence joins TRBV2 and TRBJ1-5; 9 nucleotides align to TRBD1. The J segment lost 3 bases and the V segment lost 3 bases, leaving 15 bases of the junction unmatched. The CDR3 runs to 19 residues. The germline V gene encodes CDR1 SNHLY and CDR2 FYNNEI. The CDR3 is CASSDGLGQGSTTNQPQHF. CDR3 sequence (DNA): TGTGCCAGCAGTGACGGATTAGGACAGGGGTCCACCACCAATCAGCCCCAGCATTTT. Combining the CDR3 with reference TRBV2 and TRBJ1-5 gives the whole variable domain EPEVTQTPSHQVTQMGQEVILRCVPISNHLYFYWYRQILGQKVEFLVSFYNNEISEKSEIFDDQFSVERPDGSNFTLKIRSTKLEDSAMYFCASSDGLGQGSTTNQPQHFGDGTRLSIL.

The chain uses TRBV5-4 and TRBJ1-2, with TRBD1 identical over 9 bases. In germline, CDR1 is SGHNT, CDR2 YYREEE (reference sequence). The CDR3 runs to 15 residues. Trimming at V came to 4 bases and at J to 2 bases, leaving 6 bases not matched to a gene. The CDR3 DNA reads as TGTGCCAGCAGCCCCAGGACAGGGGTCAACTATGGCTACACCTTC. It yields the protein CASSPRTGVNYGYTF.

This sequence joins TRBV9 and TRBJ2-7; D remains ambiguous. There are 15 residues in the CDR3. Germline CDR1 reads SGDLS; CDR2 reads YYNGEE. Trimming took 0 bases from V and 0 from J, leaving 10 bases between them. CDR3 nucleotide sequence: TGTGCCAGCAGCGTAGACGGGTCGTTCTCCTACGAGCAGTACTTC. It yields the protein CASSVDGSFSYEQYF. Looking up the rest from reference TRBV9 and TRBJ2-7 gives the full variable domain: DSGVTQTPKHLITATGQRVTLRCSPRSGDLSVYWYQQSLDQGLQFLIQYYNGEERAKGNILERFSAQQFPDLHSELNLSSLELGDSALYFCASSVDGSFSYEQYFGPGTRLTVT.

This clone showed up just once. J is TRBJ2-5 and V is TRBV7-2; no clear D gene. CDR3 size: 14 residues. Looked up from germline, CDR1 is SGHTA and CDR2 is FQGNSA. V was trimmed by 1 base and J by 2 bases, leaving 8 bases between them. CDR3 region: CASSLGRRQETQYF. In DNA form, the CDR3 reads TGTGCCAGCAGCTTAGGCCGGCGGCAAGAGACCCAGTACTTC.

The CDR3 loop reads CASSPDYGDTQYF. The CDR3 coding sequence is TGTGCCAGCAGCCCAGATTATGGAGATACGCAGTATTTT. The rearrangement joins TRBV11-2 to TRBJ2-3; no clear D gene. V lost 5 bases to trimming and J lost 5 bases, with 11 bases between them. This CDR3 is built from 13 residues. From germline, CDR1 is SGHAT and CDR2 FQNNGV.

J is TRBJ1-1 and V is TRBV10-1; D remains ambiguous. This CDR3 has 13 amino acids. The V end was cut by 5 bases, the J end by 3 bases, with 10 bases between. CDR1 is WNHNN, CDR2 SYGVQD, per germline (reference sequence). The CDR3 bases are TGCGCCAGCAGTTTTGGGCCGTACACTGAAGCTTTCTTT. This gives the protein CASSFGPYTEAFF.

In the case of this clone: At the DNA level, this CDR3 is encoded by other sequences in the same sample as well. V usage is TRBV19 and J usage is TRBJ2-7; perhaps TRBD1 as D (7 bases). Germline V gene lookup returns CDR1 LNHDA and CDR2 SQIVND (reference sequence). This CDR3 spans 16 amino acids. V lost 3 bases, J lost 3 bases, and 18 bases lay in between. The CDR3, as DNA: TGTGCCAGTAGTATCAGTGGGACCAGGGGGGACTACGAGCAGTACTTC. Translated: CASSISGTRGDYEQYF.

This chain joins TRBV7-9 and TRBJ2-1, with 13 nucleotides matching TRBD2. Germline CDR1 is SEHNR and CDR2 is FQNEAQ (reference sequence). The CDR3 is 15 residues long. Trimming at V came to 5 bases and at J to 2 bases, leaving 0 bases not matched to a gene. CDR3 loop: CASSTSGGAYNEQFF. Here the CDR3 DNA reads TGTGCCAGCAGCACTAGCGGGGGGGCCTACAATGAGCAGTTCTTC. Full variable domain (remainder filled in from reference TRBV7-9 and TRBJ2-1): DTGVSQNPRHKITKRGQNVTFRCDPISEHNRLYWYRQTLGQGPEFLTYFQNEAQLEKSRLLSDRFSAERPKGSFSTLEIQRTEQGDSAMYLCASSTSGGAYNEQFFGPGTRLTVL.

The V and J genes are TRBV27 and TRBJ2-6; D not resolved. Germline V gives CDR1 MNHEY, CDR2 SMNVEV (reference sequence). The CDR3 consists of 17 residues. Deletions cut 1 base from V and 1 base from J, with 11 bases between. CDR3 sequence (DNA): TGTGCCAGCAGTTTATTAGGCAGGCGATCTGGGGCCAACGTCCTGACTTTC. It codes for CASSLLGRRSGANVLTF.

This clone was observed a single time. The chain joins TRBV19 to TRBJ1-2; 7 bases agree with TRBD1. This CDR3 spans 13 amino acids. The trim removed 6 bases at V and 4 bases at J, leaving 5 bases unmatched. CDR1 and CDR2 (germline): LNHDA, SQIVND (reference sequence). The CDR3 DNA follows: TGTGCCAGTAGGACAGGGAGTACCTATGGCTACACCTTC. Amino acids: CASRTGSTYGYTF.